Described below is a single T cell receptor (beta chain) sequence and its context. The germline V and J ends were trimmed by 0 bases and 0 bases, with 11 bases remaining between them. Germline-derived CDR1 and CDR2 are MNHNY and SVGAGI (reference sequence). The CDR3 is 16 amino acids. Per the original methods: Reference gene primers were amplified, and this amplification served to estimate nucleated cell counts. The data were produced by immunoSEQ multiplex PCR, yet TCRdb's version contains in-frame clones alone and is incomplete. V and J calls and clone size follow that table, whereas D and trimming were derived from the DNA. The sample lists about 210,000 clones, roughly 80% occurring once. This record belongs to a study of blood T cell repertoires in COVID-19. Study-wide context: Samples came from the United States, Italy and Spain, spanning acute and convalescent COVID-19. PBMCs, B-cell-depleted T cells, or T cells were the source of the cDNA or gDNA that made up the material.

The J gene is TRBJ1-2, the V gene TRBV6-6; unclear D gene. Sequencing was carried out using peripheral blood. The receptor's source is a woman aged 70-85 years with acute or convalescent COVID-19. In DNA form, the CDR3 reads TGTGCCAGCAGTTACTCTTCGCGAGGAGCTAACTATGGCTACACCTTC. It specifies CASSYSSRGANYGYTF.